This T cell receptor (beta chain) was captured by sequencing in a study of blood T cell repertoires in COVID-19. Before being deemed recovered, Cohort 3 donors had two negative PCRs, clearance, or symptom resolution. Original analysis: Reference gene primer amplification gave nucleated cell count estimates. The method was immunoSEQ multiplex PCR; TCRdb's version includes in-frame clones alone and lacks a portion of them. The V and J calls and clone size are taken from that table; D and trimming were inferred from the DNA. The sample lists under 300,000 clones; roughly nine tenths were seen once. Input material: PBMCs or T cells enriched from blood (not recorded which). The receptor was derived from a woman under 30 who had recovered from COVID-19.

This CDR3 reads CASARWTGGVVNGYTF. The CDR3 DNA sequence: TGTGCCAGCGCCCGGTGGACAGGGGGCGTCGTAAATGGCTACACCTTC. The rearrangement uses TRBV27 and TRBJ1-2; TRBD1 matches 11 bases. From germline, CDR1 is MNHEY and CDR2 SMNVEV (reference sequence). Trimming at V came to 8 bases and at J to 6 bases, leaving 14 bases not matched to a gene. This CDR3 region has 16 residues.